The 26 T cell receptor beta chains below all came from one sample that was sequenced in a study of CD8 T cells in Susac syndrome. RNA in amounts of roughly 0.5 to 1 ug was reverse transcribed with random hexamers. TCRdb itself ran the immunoSEQ multiplex PCR reads through MiXCR, one entry per CDR3 protein. Of some 120,000 distinct CDR3 sequences listed, around 94% were seen once; the top ten hold around 0.21%. The sample consisted of CD8+ T cells from PBMCs. The origin of the receptors is a human donor with Susac syndrome.

This chain uses TRBV6-5 with TRBJ2-5; no reliable D call. Germline V lookup: CDR1 MNHEY, CDR2 SVGAGI. CDR3 length: 11 residues. V shed 10 bases and J shed 2 bases, with 8 bases lying between them. The CDR3 spells CATLRQETQYF. In nucleotides, the CDR3 is TGTGCCACCCTGCGGCAAGAGACCCAGTACTTC.

A single count supports this clonotype. The chain combines TRBV5-1 with TRBJ1-2, with D maybe TRBD1 (5 bases). Trimming removed 0 bases at V and 0 bases at J, with 9 bases between. Germline V gene sequence: CDR1 SGHRS, CDR2 YFSETQ. The CDR3 contains 15 residues. The CDR3 region is CASSLETDANYGYTF. The CDR3 region has the DNA TGCGCCAGCAGCTTGGAGACAGATGCTAACTATGGCTACACCTTC.

The table lists this clonotype with a few counts. This CDR3 is CASSLVSGETQYF. CDR3 sequence (DNA): TGTGCCAGCAGCTTAGTCTCAGGAGAGACCCAGTACTTC. The chain couples TRBV7-9 to TRBJ2-5; unclear D gene. There are 13 residues in the CDR3. Trimming took 1 base from V and 4 from J, leaving 7 bases between them. CDR1 is SEHNR, CDR2 FQNEAQ, per germline (reference sequence). The variable domain in full, with the rest retrieved from reference TRBV7-9 and TRBJ2-5, is DTGVSQNPRHKITKRGQNVTFRCDPISEHNRLYWYRQTLGQGPEFLTYFQNEAQLEKSRLLSDRFSAERPKGSFSTLEIQRTEQGDSAMYLCASSLVSGETQYFGPGTRLLVL.

J is TRBJ1-5 and V is TRBV28; TRBD1 matches 9 bases. CDR3 length equals 16 residues. Trimming cost V 8 bases and J 4 bases; bases outside gene matches: 12. Germline CDR1 reads MDHEN; CDR2 reads SYDVKM. CDR3 sequence reads: CASLEQGATGNQPQHF. The CDR3, as DNA: TGTGCCAGCTTAGAACAGGGGGCAACAGGAAATCAGCCCCAGCATTTT. Supplemented by reference TRBV28 and TRBJ1-5, the full variable domain reads DVKVTQSSRYLVKRTGEKVFLECVQDMDHENMFWYRQDPGLGLRLIYFSYDVKMKEKGDIPEGYSVSREKKERFSLILESASTNQTSMYLCASLEQGATGNQPQHFGDGTRLSIL.

This clonotype is a singleton in its sample. The V and J genes are TRBV12-3 or TRBV12-4 and TRBJ2-7, with 7 bases fitting TRBD1. The ends lost 8 bases at V and 4 bases at J; junction bases unmatched: 2. The CDR3 covers 11 residues. CDR3 bases: TGTGCCAGCGGGGACAGTTACGAGCAGTACTTC. It specifies CASGDSYEQYF.

The chain joins TRBV20-1 to TRBJ1-5; a weak D match, TRBD1 (5 bases). This CDR3 region has 14 residues. Trimming pared 5 bases from V and 0 bases from J, leaving 11 bases between. Germline CDR1 reads DFQATT; CDR2 reads SNEGSKA (reference sequence). CDR3 in amino acids: CSARQINSNQPQHF. The CDR3, as DNA: TGCAGTGCTCGACAGATTAATAGCAATCAGCCCCAGCATTTT.

The chain couples TRBV20-1 to TRBJ1-1, with 8 nucleotides matching TRBD1. This CDR3 has 12 amino acids. Trimming at V came to 4 bases and at J to 4 bases, leaving 2 bases not matched to a gene. Germline CDR1 DFQATT, CDR2 SNEGSKA (reference sequence). The CDR3 region is CSAKDRVTEAFF. The CDR3, as DNA: TGCAGTGCTAAGGACAGGGTCACTGAAGCTTTCTTT.

V usage is TRBV9 and J usage is TRBJ2-3, with a possible D match to TRBD1 (5 bases). The germline CDR1 and CDR2 sequences are SGDLS and YYNGEE. The CDR3 extends over 16 amino acids. The V gene lost 5 bases and the J gene lost 0 bases, with 16 bases spanning the gap. The CDR3 sequence: CASSDPGGASTDTQYF. In DNA form, the CDR3 reads TGTGCCAGCAGTGATCCAGGTGGGGCTAGCACAGATACGCAGTATTTT.

Worth noting for this clonotype: At one end, the junction sequence differs from germline, possibly due to a read error. The chain joins TRBV20-1 to TRBJ2-7, with a possible D match to TRBD2 (6 bases). Germline CDR1 and CDR2: DFQATT and SNEGSKA (reference sequence). The CDR3 contains 13 residues. The DNA for the CDR3 is TGCAGTGTTAGACTAGGCTCGGATTACGAGCAGTACTTC. It yields the protein CSVRLGSDYEQYF.

J is TRBJ2-1 and V is TRBV20-1; D remains unclear. The V gene's germline CDR1 is DFQATT and CDR2 SNEGSKA (reference sequence). V was cut by 3 bases and J by 0 bases, with 9 bases left in between. The CDR3 totals 14 residues. The CDR3 region has the DNA TGCAGTGCTAGTTGGCAGAGCTCCTACAATGAGCAGTTCTTC. It codes for CSASWQSSYNEQFF.

In its sample, this clonotype was seen once. This chain links TRBV9 with TRBJ1-2; 10 nucleotides line up with TRBD1. CDR1 is SGDLS, CDR2 YYNGEE, per germline. CDR3 size: 15 residues. J was trimmed by 7 bases and V by 0 bases; bases with no gene match: 6. The DNA for the CDR3 is TGTGCCAGCAGCGTAGGACAGGGGGCGTCTTTTGGCTACACCTTC. Protein sequence: CASSVGQGASFGYTF.

The chain employs TRBV15 and TRBJ1-1, with D hard to call. Trimming removed 2 bases at V and 4 bases at J, with 8 bases between. The CDR3 extends over 13 amino acids. CDR1 is LNHNV and CDR2 is YYDKDF in the germline V gene (reference sequence). CDR3 protein: CATSRFTGTEAFF. In DNA form, the CDR3 reads TGTGCCACCAGCAGATTCACGGGCACTGAAGCTTTCTTT.

The chain couples TRBV27 to TRBJ1-5; D ambiguous. V lost 8 bases to trimming and J lost 2 bases, with 7 bases between them. From germline, CDR1 is MNHEY and CDR2 SMNVEV (reference sequence). The CDR3 is made up of 12 amino acids. The chain's CDR3 is CASRRGNQPQHF. CDR3 coding DNA: TGTGCCAGCCGAAGGGGCAATCAGCCCCAGCATTTT.

The genes are TRBV4-1 and TRBJ1-1; TRBD1 aligns across 7 bases. The germline V gene has CDR1 MGHRA and CDR2 YSYEKL. CDR3 length equals 17 residues. V lost 0 bases, J lost 1 base, and 8 bases stayed unmatched. The CDR3 region is CASSQDSGGQTNTEAFF. In DNA form, the CDR3 reads TGCGCCAGCAGCCAAGATTCGGGGGGACAGACGAACACTGAAGCTTTCTTT.

The chain employs TRBV7-6 and TRBJ2-7; no clear D gene. The CDR3 runs to 15 residues. Trimming stripped 2 bases from V and 7 bases from J, with 18 bases between. From germline, CDR1 is SGHVS and CDR2 FNYEAQ. The CDR3 region has the DNA TGTGCCAGCAGCTTACGGAAAGGTCACCCTGGGGAGCAGTACTTC. Translating it yields CASSLRKGHPGEQYF.

The rearrangement uses TRBV16 and TRBJ1-5; no firm D call. CDR1 is KGHSY, CDR2 FQNENV, per germline. CDR3 size: 15 residues. With 2 bases removed from V and 1 base from J, the gap between germline ends came to 9 bases. CDR3 bases: TGTGCCAGCAGCCAACGCAACCCGAGCAATCAGCCCCAGCATTTT. Translating it yields CASSQRNPSNQPQHF.

This clonotype was recorded once. The genes are TRBV20-1 and TRBJ1-5; D not certain. CDR1 DFQATT and CDR2 SNEGSKA come from the germline V gene (reference sequence). There are 14 residues in the CDR3. Trimming shortened V by 7 bases and J by 5 bases, and 18 bases separated the two germline ends. The CDR3 region has the DNA TGCAGTGTCAAGGAGGCGGGGTGGGATCAGCCCCAGCATTTT. It is translated as CSVKEAGWDQPQHF.

The chain recombines TRBV29-1 with TRBJ2-5; D is unclear. CDR1 and CDR2 (germline): SQVTM, ANQGSEA. V lost 0 bases to trimming and J lost 3 bases, with 5 bases between them. CDR3 length: 12 amino acids. CDR3 DNA: TGCAGCGTTGAAGATCAGGAAGAGACCCAGTACTTC. Its protein product is CSVEDQEETQYF.

V is TRBV6-1 and J is TRBJ1-5; D is possibly TRBD1 (5 bases). The germline V gene encodes CDR1 MNHNS and CDR2 SASEGT. This CDR3 has 13 residues. The V and J ends lost 3 bases and 7 bases respectively, with 10 bases between them. CDR3 sequence: CASSDWGNQPQHF. CDR3 coding DNA: TGTGCCAGCAGTGATTGGGGGAACCAGCCCCAGCATTTT.

The chain carries TRBV7-2 and TRBJ2-3, with 10 positions matching TRBD2. This CDR3 contains 14 residues. The germline gives CDR1 SGHTA, CDR2 FQGNSA. V lost 4 bases, J lost 5 bases, and 3 bases stayed unmatched. The CDR3 here is CASSSGLAKDTQYF. The CDR3 DNA sequence: TGTGCCAGCAGCTCGGGACTAGCGAAAGATACGCAGTATTTT.

This chain joins TRBV12-5 and TRBJ1-5; D possibly corresponds to TRBD1 (5 bases). V lost 3 bases to trimming and J lost 0 bases, with 12 bases between them. Looked up from germline, CDR1 is LGHNT and CDR2 is FRNRAP. The length of the CDR3 is 16 residues. The CDR3 spells CASGLSGSYSNQPQHF. CDR3 nucleotides: TGTGCTAGTGGTTTATCAGGGTCCTATAGCAATCAGCCCCAGCATTTT. Using reference TRBV12-5 and TRBJ1-5 for the parts outside the CDR3, the full variable domain is DARVTQTPRHKVTEMGQEVTMRCQPILGHNTVFWYRQTMMQGLELLAYFRNRAPLDDSGMPKDRFSAEMPDATLATLKIQPSEPRDSAVYFCASGLSGSYSNQPQHFGDGTRLSIL.

The chain joins TRBV6-1 to TRBJ2-7; a weak D match, TRBD2 (6 bases). Germline V gene sequence: CDR1 MNHNS, CDR2 SASEGT. This CDR3 is built from 17 residues. V was shortened by 2 bases and J by 0 bases, with 17 bases between the two germline ends. The CDR3 nucleotides are TGTGCCAGCAGTGAACCGCGGGGCCGAGGGAGCTCCTACGAGCAGTACTTC. Translated: CASSEPRGRGSSYEQYF.

The chain couples TRBV6-2 or TRBV6-3 to TRBJ2-1; D is perhaps TRBD1 or TRBD2 (5 bases each). The V end was cut by 6 bases, the J end by 5 bases, with 17 bases between. This CDR3 is 15 amino acids long. The germline CDR1 and CDR2 sequences are MNHEY and SVGEGT. For the CDR3, the DNA is TGTGCCAGCAGACCTATTCAGGGACCAAACAATGAGCAGTTCTTC. Translation gives CASRPIQGPNNEQFF.

The CDR3 region is CASSLWLWSYNEQFF. The CDR3 DNA sequence: TGCGCCAGCAGCTTGTGGCTTTGGTCCTACAATGAGCAGTTCTTC. This rearrangement joins TRBV5-1 to TRBJ2-1; D ambiguous. With 1 base removed from V and 1 base from J, the gap between germline ends came to 9 bases. CDR1 SGHRS and CDR2 YFSETQ come from the germline V gene. The CDR3 has 15 amino acids.

The genes are TRBV20-1 and TRBJ1-5, with 9 positions matching TRBD1. CDR1 is DFQATT and CDR2 is SNEGSKA in the germline V gene (reference sequence). The CDR3 spans 15 residues. The V gene end was trimmed by 6 bases and the J gene end by 3 bases; junction bases not matched to a gene: 9. The CDR3 DNA sequence: TGCAGTGCCACGGGACAGGGCGAATTCAATCAGCCCCAGCATTTT. This sequence encodes CSATGQGEFNQPQHF.

The V gene is TRBV20-1, the J gene TRBJ1-2; D not certain. Trimming shortened V by 6 bases and J by 7 bases, and 18 bases separated the two germline ends. This CDR3 spans 13 amino acids. Per germline, CDR1 DFQATT and CDR2 SNEGSKA (reference sequence). This CDR3 is CSAQRRGYGGYTF. For the CDR3, the DNA is TGCAGTGCCCAGAGGCGGGGATATGGTGGCTACACCTTC.